This T cell receptor (beta chain) appears in the sequencing data of a study of monozygotic twins with inflammatory bowel disease. A template switching step added UMIs, each with a 6-nucleotide sample barcode. TCRdb reprocessed the 5' RACE reads; each CDR3 protein has one entry and no DNA is given. The sample table sets out approximately 390,000 distinct CDR3 sequences. The CDR3 runs 12 residues. Per the germline V gene, CDR1 is SGHNT and CDR2 is YYREEE (reference sequence). This clonotype was obtained from a human donor with ulcerative colitis or Crohn's disease, or a healthy co-twin of an affected twin (not recorded which). The specimen sequenced was blood. The rearrangement uses TRBV5-4 and TRBJ2-7. The CDR3 is CAVGEHAYEQYF.